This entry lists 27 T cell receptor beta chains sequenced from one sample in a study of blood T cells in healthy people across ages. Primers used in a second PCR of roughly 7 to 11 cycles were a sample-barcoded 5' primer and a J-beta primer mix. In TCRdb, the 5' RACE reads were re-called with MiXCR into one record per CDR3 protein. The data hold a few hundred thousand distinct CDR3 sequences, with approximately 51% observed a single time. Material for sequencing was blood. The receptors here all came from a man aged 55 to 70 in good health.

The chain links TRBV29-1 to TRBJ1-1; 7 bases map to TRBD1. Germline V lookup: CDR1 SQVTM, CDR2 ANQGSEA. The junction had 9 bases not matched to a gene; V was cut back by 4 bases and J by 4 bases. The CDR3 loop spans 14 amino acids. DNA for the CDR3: TGCAGCGTTGCGGCAGGGGGTGATTTCACTGAAGCTTTCTTT. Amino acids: CSVAAGGDFTEAFF.

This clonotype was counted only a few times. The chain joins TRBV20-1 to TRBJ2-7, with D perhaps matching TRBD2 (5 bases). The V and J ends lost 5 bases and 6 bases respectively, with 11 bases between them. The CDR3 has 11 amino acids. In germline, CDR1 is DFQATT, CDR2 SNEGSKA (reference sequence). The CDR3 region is CSARLGGEQYF. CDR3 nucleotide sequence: TGCAGTGCTCGCTTAGGAGGCGAGCAGTACTTC.

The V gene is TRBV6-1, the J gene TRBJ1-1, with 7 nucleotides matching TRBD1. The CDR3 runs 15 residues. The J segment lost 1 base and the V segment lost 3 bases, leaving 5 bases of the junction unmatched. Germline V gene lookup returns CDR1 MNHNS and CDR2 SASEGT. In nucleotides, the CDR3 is TGTGCCAGCAGTGATTCTGGGACAGCGAACACTGAAGCTTTCTTT. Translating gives CASSDSGTANTEAFF.

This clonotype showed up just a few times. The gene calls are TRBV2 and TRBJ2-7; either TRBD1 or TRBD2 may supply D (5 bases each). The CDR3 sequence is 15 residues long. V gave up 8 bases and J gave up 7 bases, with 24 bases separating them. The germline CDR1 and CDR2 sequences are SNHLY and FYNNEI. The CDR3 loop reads CASQAFRGRPGEQYF. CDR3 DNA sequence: TGTGCCAGCCAAGCGTTTAGGGGCCGTCCGGGGGAGCAGTACTTC.

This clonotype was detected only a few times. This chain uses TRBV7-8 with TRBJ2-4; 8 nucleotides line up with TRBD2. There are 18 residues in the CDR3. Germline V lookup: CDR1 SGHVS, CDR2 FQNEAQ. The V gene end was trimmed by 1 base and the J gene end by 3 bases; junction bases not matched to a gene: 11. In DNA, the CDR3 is TGTGCCAGCAGCTTAGTAGCCCCGGGAGGGGTGGGCAAAAACATTCAGTACTTC. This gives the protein CASSLVAPGGVGKNIQYF.

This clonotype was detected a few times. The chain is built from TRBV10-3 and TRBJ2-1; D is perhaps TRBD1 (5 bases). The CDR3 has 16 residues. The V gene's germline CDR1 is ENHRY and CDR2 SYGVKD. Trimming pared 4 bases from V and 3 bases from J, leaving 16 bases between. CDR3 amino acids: CAISGRQGRGYNEQFF. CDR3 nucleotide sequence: TGTGCCATCAGTGGGCGGCAGGGTAGGGGCTACAATGAGCAGTTCTTC.

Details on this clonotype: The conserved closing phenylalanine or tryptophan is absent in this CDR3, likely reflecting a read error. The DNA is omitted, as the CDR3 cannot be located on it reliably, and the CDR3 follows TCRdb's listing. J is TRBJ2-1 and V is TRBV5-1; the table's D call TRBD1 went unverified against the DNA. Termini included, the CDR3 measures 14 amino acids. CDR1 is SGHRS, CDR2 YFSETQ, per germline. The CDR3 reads CASTGGGTGYTFGS.

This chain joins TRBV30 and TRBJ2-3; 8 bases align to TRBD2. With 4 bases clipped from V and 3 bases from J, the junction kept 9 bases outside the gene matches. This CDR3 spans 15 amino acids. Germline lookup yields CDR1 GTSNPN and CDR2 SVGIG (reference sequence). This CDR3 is CAWTASGGRTDTQYF. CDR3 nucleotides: TGTGCCTGGACTGCGTCTGGCGGGAGGACAGATACGCAGTATTTT.

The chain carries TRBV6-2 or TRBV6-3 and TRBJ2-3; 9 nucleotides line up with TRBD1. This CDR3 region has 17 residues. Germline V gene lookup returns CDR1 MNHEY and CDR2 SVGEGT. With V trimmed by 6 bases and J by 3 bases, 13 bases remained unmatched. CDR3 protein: CASSKGGPDRGTDTQYF. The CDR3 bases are TGTGCCAGCAGCAAGGGGGGCCCGGACAGGGGAACAGATACGCAGTATTTT.

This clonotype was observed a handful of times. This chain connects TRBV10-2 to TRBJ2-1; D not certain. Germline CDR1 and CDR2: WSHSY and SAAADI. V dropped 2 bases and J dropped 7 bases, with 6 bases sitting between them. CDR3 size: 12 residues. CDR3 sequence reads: CASSEGVNEQFF. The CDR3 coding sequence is TGCGCCAGCAGTGAGGGGGTTAATGAGCAGTTCTTC.

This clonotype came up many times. CDR3 sequence reads: CASSLGVGEQFF. CDR3 bases: TGTGCCAGCAGCTTAGGGGTGGGTGAGCAGTTCTTC. The chain recombines TRBV7-2 with TRBJ2-1; no reliable D call. The CDR3 extends over 12 amino acids. The V end was cut by 1 base, the J end by 9 bases, with 7 bases between. In germline, CDR1 is SGHTA, CDR2 FQGNSA.

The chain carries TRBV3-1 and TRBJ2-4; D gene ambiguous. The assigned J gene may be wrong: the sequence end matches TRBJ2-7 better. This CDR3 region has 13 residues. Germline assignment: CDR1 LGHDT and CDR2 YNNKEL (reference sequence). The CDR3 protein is CASSQFGSHEQYF. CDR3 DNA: TGTGCCAGCAGCCAATTCGGTTCCCACGAGCAGTACTTC.

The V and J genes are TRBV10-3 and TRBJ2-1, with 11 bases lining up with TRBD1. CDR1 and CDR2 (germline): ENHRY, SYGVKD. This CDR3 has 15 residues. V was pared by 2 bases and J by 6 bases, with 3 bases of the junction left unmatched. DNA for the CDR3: TGTGCCATCAGTGAGACGGGACAGGGGGGCAATGAGCAGTTCTTC. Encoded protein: CAISETGQGGNEQFF.

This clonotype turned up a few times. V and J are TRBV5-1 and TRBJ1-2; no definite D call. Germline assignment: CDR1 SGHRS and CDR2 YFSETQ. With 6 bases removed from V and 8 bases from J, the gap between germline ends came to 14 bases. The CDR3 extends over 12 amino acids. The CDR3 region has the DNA TGCGCCAGCAACCTCCCCGGTATGGGCTACACCTTC. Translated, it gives CASNLPGMGYTF.

The DNA of the CDR3 is TGTGCCAGCAGTTACTCAGAACTGGAAGAGACCCAGTACTTC. This codes for CASSYSELEETQYF. The rearrangement uses TRBV6-6 and TRBJ2-5; no reliable D call. V gave up 0 bases and J gave up 3 bases, with 8 bases separating them. The CDR3 is 14 residues long. CDR1 and CDR2 from the germline V gene are MNHNY and SVGAGI (reference sequence).

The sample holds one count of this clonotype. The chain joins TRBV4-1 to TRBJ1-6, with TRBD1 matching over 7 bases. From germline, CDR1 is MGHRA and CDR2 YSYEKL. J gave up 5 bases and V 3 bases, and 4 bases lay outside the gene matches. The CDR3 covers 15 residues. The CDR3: CASSQGTAHNSPLHF. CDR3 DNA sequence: TGCGCCAGCAGCCAGGGGACAGCCCATAATTCACCCCTCCACTTT.

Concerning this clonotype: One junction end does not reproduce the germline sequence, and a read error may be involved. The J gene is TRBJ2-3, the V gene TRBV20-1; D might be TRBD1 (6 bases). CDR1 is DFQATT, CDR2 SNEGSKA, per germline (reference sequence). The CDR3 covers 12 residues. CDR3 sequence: CSARPGADMQYF. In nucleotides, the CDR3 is TGCAGTGCGCGTCCAGGGGCAGATATGCAGTATTTT.

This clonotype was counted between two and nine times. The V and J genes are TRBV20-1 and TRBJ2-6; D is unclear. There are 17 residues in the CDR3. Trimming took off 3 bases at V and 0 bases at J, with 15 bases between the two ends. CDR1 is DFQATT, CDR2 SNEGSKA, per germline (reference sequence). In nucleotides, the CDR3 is TGCAGTGCTAGCACCCCGGGCGTATCCTCTGGGGCCAACGTCCTGACTTTC. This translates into CSASTPGVSSGANVLTF.

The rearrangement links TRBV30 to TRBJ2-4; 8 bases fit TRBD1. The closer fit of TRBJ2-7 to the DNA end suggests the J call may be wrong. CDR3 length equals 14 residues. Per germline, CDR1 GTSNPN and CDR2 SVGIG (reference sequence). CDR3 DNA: TGTGCCTCGATCTTCCGGGACAGGTCCAACGAGCAGTACTTC. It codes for CASIFRDRSNEQYF.

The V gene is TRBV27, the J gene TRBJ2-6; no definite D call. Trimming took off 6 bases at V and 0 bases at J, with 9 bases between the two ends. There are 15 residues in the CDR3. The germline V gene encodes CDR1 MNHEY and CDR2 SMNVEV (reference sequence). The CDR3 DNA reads TGTGCCAGCAGCCCTTATCACTCTGGGGCCAACGTCCTGACTTTC. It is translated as CASSPYHSGANVLTF.

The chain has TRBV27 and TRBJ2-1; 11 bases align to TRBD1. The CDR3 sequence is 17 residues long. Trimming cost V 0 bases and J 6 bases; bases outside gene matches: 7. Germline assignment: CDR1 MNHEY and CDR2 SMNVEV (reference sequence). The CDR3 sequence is CASSLSWDRGSGNEQFF. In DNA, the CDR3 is TGTGCCAGCAGTTTATCGTGGGACAGGGGGTCGGGCAATGAGCAGTTCTTC.

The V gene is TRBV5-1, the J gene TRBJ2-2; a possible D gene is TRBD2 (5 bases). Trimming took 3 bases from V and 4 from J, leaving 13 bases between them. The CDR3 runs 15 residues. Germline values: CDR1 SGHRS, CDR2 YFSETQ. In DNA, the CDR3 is TGCGCCAGCAGCTGGGCCAGCGGTGGCACCGGGGAGCTGTTTTTT. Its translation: CASSWASGGTGELFF. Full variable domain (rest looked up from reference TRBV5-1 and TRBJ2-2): KAGVTQTPRYLIKTRGQQVTLSCSPISGHRSVSWYQQTPGQGLQFLFEYFSETQRNKGNFPGRFSGRQFSNSRSEMNVSTLELGDSALYLCASSWASGGTGELFFGEGSRLTVL.

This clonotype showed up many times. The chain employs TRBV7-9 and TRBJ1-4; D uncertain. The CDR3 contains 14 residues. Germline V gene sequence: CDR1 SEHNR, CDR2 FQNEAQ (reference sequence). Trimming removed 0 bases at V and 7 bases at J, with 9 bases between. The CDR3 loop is CASSLAGSGEKLFF. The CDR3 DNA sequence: TGTGCCAGCAGCTTAGCAGGGAGTGGTGAAAAACTGTTTTTT.

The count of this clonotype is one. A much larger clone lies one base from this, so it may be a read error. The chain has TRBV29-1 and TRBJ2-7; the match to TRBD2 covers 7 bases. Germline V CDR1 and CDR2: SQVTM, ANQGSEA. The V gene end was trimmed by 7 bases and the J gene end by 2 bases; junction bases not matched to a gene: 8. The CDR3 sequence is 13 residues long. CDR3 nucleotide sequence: TGCAGCGCTACCGGGACTACCCCCTACGAGCAGTACTTC. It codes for CSATGTTPYEQYF.

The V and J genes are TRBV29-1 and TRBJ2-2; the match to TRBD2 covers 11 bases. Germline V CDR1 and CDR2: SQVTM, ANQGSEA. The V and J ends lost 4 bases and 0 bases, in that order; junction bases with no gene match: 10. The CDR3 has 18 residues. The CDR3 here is CSVAGLAGGSANTGELFF. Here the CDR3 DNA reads TGCAGCGTTGCCGGGCTAGCGGGAGGCAGCGCGAACACCGGGGAGCTGTTTTTT.

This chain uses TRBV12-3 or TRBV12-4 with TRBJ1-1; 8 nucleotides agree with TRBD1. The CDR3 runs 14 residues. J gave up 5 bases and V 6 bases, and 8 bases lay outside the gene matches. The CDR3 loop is CASSPVTGGTEAFF. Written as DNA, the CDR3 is TGTGCCAGCAGCCCGGTAACAGGGGGTACTGAAGCTTTCTTT.

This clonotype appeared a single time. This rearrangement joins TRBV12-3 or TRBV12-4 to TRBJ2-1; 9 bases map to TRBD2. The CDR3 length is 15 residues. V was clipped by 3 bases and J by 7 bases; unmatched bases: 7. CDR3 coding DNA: TGTGCCAGCAGTTTGAGTAGCGGGAGCAATAATGAGCAGTTCTTC. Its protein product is CASSLSSGSNNEQFF.